Presented here are 12 T cell receptor beta chains from one specimen sequenced in a study of cytomegalovirus exposure and HLA in healthy donors. This table comes from immunoSEQ multiplex PCR, and its TCRdb copy is limited to in-frame clones, with some not included. The sample shows around 350,000 clones, around 86% of them seen only once. Sequenced material: PBMCs. The receptor set was obtained from a woman aged 18-29 years in good health and CMV-seronegative.

The J gene is TRBJ2-1, the V gene TRBV4-1; 13 nucleotides align to TRBD2. Germline loops: CDR1 MGHRA, CDR2 YSYEKL. Trimming at V came to 3 bases and at J to 0 bases, leaving 8 bases not matched to a gene. The CDR3 runs to 19 residues. This CDR3 is CASSQAGTSGTPSYNEQFF. The CDR3 nucleotides read TGCGCCAGCAGCCAGGCCGGGACTAGCGGGACCCCCTCCTACAATGAGCAGTTCTTC.

The chain is built from TRBV4-2 and TRBJ1-1, with D hard to call. The V gene lost 5 bases and the J gene lost 10 bases, with 17 bases spanning the gap. This CDR3 region has 13 residues. Germline V gene data show CDR1 as LGHNA and CDR2 as YNFKEQ. The CDR3 nucleotides are TGTGCCAGCAGCGTAGGAGGTTCCTGGGTAGCTTTCTTT. Its translation: CASSVGGSWVAFF.

The rearrangement links TRBV19 to TRBJ2-2; 10 bases map to TRBD1. This CDR3 is 14 amino acids long. The germline CDR1 and CDR2 sequences are LNHDA and SQIVND (reference sequence). The junction had 4 bases not matched to a gene; V was cut back by 6 bases and J by 6 bases. CDR3 in amino acids: CASRDRGIAGELFF. The CDR3 nucleotides read TGTGCCAGTAGGGACAGGGGGATAGCCGGGGAGCTGTTTTTT.

The CDR3 DNA sequence: TGTGCCAGCACCGCGGGGGCAGGGACTGAAGCTTTCTTT. It codes for CASTAGAGTEAFF. The rearrangement uses TRBV27 and TRBJ1-1; tentatively, D is TRBD1 (6 bases). Trimming shortened V by 7 bases and J by 5 bases, and 14 bases separated the two germline ends. The germline V gene encodes CDR1 MNHEY and CDR2 SMNVEV (reference sequence). The CDR3 has 13 residues.

The V and J genes are TRBV4-1 and TRBJ2-5; 12 bases agree with TRBD2. The trim removed 5 bases at V and 5 bases at J, leaving 6 bases unmatched. The CDR3 sequence is 15 residues long. From germline, CDR1 is MGHRA and CDR2 YSYEKL. The DNA of the CDR3 is TGCGCCAGCAGCTATACTAGCGGGGGGTTGGAGACCCAGTACTTC. Translating gives CASSYTSGGLETQYF.

The rearrangement links TRBV11-2 to TRBJ2-1; weak D call: TRBD2 (6 bases). CDR3 length: 15 amino acids. V was pared by 3 bases and J by 6 bases, with 15 bases between. The germline gives CDR1 SGHAT, CDR2 FQNNGV. CDR3 nucleotides: TGTGCCAGCAGCTTGGGGGGAAACTGGGCCAATGAGCAGTTCTTC. Its translation is CASSLGGNWANEQFF.

The gene calls are TRBV7-9 and TRBJ2-7, with 8 bases aligning to TRBD1. CDR1 and CDR2 (germline): SEHNR, FQNEAQ (reference sequence). The V and J ends lost 5 bases and 1 base, in that order; junction bases with no gene match: 7. This CDR3 region has 15 residues. This CDR3 is CASSRGQGDSYEQYF. The CDR3 DNA follows: TGTGCCAGCAGCCGTGGACAGGGCGATTCCTACGAGCAGTACTTC.

The gene calls are TRBV7-9 and TRBJ2-3, with D possibly being TRBD2 (6 bases). Trimming stripped 11 bases from V and 4 bases from J, with 13 bases between. Germline CDR1 reads SEHNR; CDR2 reads FQNEAQ (reference sequence). The CDR3 is 12 amino acids. The CDR3 reads CASRLGADTQYF. The CDR3, as DNA: TGTGCCTCTAGACTAGGGGCAGATACGCAGTATTTT.

V is TRBV25-1 and J is TRBJ2-1, with 9 bases identical to TRBD2. J was trimmed by 6 bases and V by 8 bases; bases with no gene match: 8. The CDR3 is 14 amino acids. CDR1 and CDR2 from the germline V gene are MGHDK and SYGVNS. The CDR3 sequence: CASRAAGGLNEQFF. The DNA of the CDR3 is TGTGCCAGCCGAGCAGCGGGAGGCCTCAATGAGCAGTTCTTC.

This chain uses TRBV30 with TRBJ2-1; no reliable D call. CDR1 and CDR2 from the germline V gene are GTSNPN and SVGIG (reference sequence). V gave up 5 bases and J gave up 10 bases, with 9 bases separating them. The CDR3 is made up of 10 amino acids. The CDR3 sequence is CAWGQAEQFF. The DNA of the CDR3 is TGTGCCTGGGGCCAGGCAGAGCAGTTCTTC.

The chain recombines TRBV5-6 with TRBJ1-3; D is unclear. The germline V and J ends were trimmed by 0 bases and 1 base, with 14 bases remaining between them. The CDR3 extends over 17 amino acids. Germline V lookup: CDR1 SGHDT, CDR2 YYEEEE. The DNA for the CDR3 is TGTGCCAGCAGCTTGGTTCCGGGAACGGGATCTGGAAACACCATATATTTT. It codes for CASSLVPGTGSGNTIYF.

V gene TRBV27 combines with J gene TRBJ2-1, with TRBD2 matching 10 bases. Germline V CDR1 and CDR2: MNHEY, SMNVEV (reference sequence). V lost 2 bases to trimming and J lost 4 bases; unmatched junction nucleotides: 5. The CDR3 runs 16 residues. CDR3 DNA: TGTGCCAGCAGTTTAGCAGCGGGAGGGCCTTACAATGAGCAGTTCTTC. Translation gives CASSLAAGGPYNEQFF.